The clone carrying this T cell receptor beta chain was seen only a few times. Vbeta (60) and Jbeta (13) primers were used in the PCR. The data were produced by immunoSEQ multiplex PCR, yet TCRdb's version contains in-frame clones alone and is incomplete. Of around 200,000 clones in the sample, about 81% are singletons; the top ten hold about 3%. The CDR3 is made up of 12 amino acids. Germline V CDR1 and CDR2: MDHEN, SYDVKM. V was clipped by 7 bases and J by 9 bases, with 13 bases between them. The data derive from a study of cytomegalovirus exposure and HLA in healthy donors. The chain uses TRBV28 and TRBJ1-5; D not resolved. The TCR sequence derives from a woman aged 35 to 49 in good health and CMV-seronegative. Sample: PBMCs. The CDR3 DNA reads as TGTGCCAGCACCTCGAGAGGACTGCCCCAGCATTTT. The encoded protein is CASTSRGLPQHF.